This T cell receptor beta chain was recovered during a study of naive and memory T cell subsets. General observations from the study: In CD4 and CD8 cells, diversity dropped from naive through EMRA.

The germline V gene has CDR1 GTSNPN and CDR2 SVGIG (reference sequence). The V end lost 0 bases, the J end lost 4 bases, and 13 bases lay between the germline ends. The CDR3 runs 14 residues. This clonotype was detected a few times. Its target is unknown. CD45RA-CD27- cells were effector memory; CD45RA+CD27- cells were EMRA. An equimolar mix of two oligonucleotides served as the beta constant-region primer for TRBC1 and TRBC2. The ligated cDNA underwent four PCR rounds using SP2 and nested alpha and beta constant-region primers. The cDNA 3' end received a ligated single-stranded oligonucleotide carrying the SP2 primer and a 12-nucleotide UMI. TCRdb reprocessed the UMI-ligation and nested PCR reads with MiXCR, giving one entry per CDR3 protein. The sample has around 29,000 distinct CDR3 sequences, about 18% seen once; the top ten hold 3% to 3.5%.

This chain joins TRBV30 and TRBJ2-7, with a possible D match to TRBD1 (5 bases). The receptor was isolated from a human donor in good health. Material: effector memory CD4+ T cells from blood. As for subset: effector memory, CD45RA- CD27-. The CDR3: CAWSVQGKQYEQYF. The CDR3 nucleotides read TGTGCCTGGAGTGTCCAGGGAAAACAATACGAGCAGTACTTC.